This entry lists 17 T cell receptor beta chains sequenced from one sample in a study of blood T cells in healthy people across ages. Primed by a sample-barcoded 5' primer and a J-beta primer mix, a second PCR proceeded for 7 to 11 cycles. In TCRdb, the 5' RACE reads were re-called with MiXCR into one record per CDR3 protein. Here the sample spans hundreds of thousands of distinct CDR3 sequences, around half being singletons. Sample: blood. The origin of the receptors is a man older than 75 in good health.

The CDR3 nucleotides are TGTGCCAGCCGCTCCGGGTTCGGGTCTGAGCAGTTCTTC. Translating gives CASRSGFGSEQFF. This chain joins TRBV5-4 and TRBJ2-1; D is unclear. Trimming shortened V by 7 bases and J by 9 bases, and 17 bases separated the two germline ends. The germline V gene encodes CDR1 SGHNT and CDR2 YYREEE (reference sequence). This CDR3 has 13 residues.

CDR3 sequence: CSVEEVVGTEAFF. CDR3 sequence (DNA): TGCAGCGTTGAGGAGGTGGTGGGCACTGAAGCTTTCTTT. This chain connects TRBV29-1 to TRBJ1-1; D unclear. Trimming shortened V by 3 bases and J by 4 bases, and 12 bases separated the two germline ends. Germline loops: CDR1 SQVTM, CDR2 ANQGSEA. The CDR3 spans 13 residues.

This clonotype was counted a few times. This rearrangement joins TRBV29-1 to TRBJ1-2; D uncertain. The CDR3 length is 15 residues. Looked up from germline, CDR1 is SQVTM and CDR2 is ANQGSEA. V lost 0 bases and J 5 bases, leaving 16 bases between the germline ends. CDR3 residues: CSVEDPPGGKYGYTF. DNA of the CDR3: TGCAGCGTTGAAGATCCCCCAGGCGGGAAGTATGGCTACACCTTC.

This clonotype came up many times. The J gene is TRBJ2-1, the V gene TRBV5-1, with TRBD2 as a possible D gene (6 bases). This CDR3 region has 16 residues. Germline-derived CDR1 and CDR2 are SGHRS and YFSETQ. Trimming left V 4 bases short and J 7 bases short, with 21 bases between. The CDR3 DNA sequence: TGCGCCAGCAGCGCCCGGAGGGACTTCCTTAATAATGAGCAGTTCTTC. Protein: CASSARRDFLNNEQFF.

This clonotype was picked up a small number of times. The CDR3 DNA reads as TGTGCCAGCAGCCCCCTCCGAGGGGGGGAGCACTACGAGCAGTACTTC. It translates to CASSPLRGGEHYEQYF. This sequence joins TRBV6-2 or TRBV6-3 and TRBJ2-7, with D perhaps matching TRBD2 (7 bases). CDR1 MNHEY and CDR2 SVGEGT come from the germline V gene. V gave up 6 bases and J gave up 3 bases, with 21 bases separating them. This CDR3 has 16 amino acids.

The rearrangement joins TRBV28 to TRBJ2-3; 7 bases are a match to TRBD2. After removal of 5 bases from V and 2 bases from J, the junction contained 4 bases not matched to a gene. This CDR3 has 14 amino acids. CDR1 is MDHEN, CDR2 SYDVKM, per germline. CDR3 in amino acids: CASSMTSITDTQYF. The CDR3 nucleotides are TGTGCCAGCAGTATGACTAGCATCACAGATACGCAGTATTTT.

The chain links TRBV7-8 to TRBJ1-1; 7 nucleotides match TRBD1. This CDR3 is 17 amino acids long. Trimming removed 1 base from V and 7 bases from J; junction bases left unmatched: 15. Germline assignment: CDR1 SGHVS and CDR2 FQNEAQ. CDR3 sequence: CASSLGSLKVRGIEAFF. The CDR3 nucleotides are TGTGCCAGCAGCTTAGGGAGCCTTAAAGTCAGGGGGATTGAAGCTTTCTTT. Combining the CDR3 with reference TRBV7-8 and TRBJ1-1 gives the whole variable domain GAGVSQSPRYKVAKRGQDVALRCDPISGHVSLFWYQQALGQGPEFLTYFQNEAQLDKSGLPSDRFFAERPEGSVSTLKIQRTQQEDSAVYLCASSLGSLKVRGIEAFFGQGTRLTVV.

This chain uses TRBV7-2 with TRBJ2-1; tentative D call: TRBD2 (6 bases). The CDR3 sequence is 15 residues long. V shed 0 bases and J shed 4 bases, with 10 bases lying between them. Germline lookup yields CDR1 SGHTA and CDR2 FQGNSA. The CDR3 bases are TGTGCCAGCAGCTTAGCGGAGGGGACGTACAATGAGCAGTTCTTC. This encodes CASSLAEGTYNEQFF.

Turning to this clonotype: A much larger clone differs from this one at a single base, so this may be a read error. This rearrangement joins TRBV7-3 to TRBJ2-3; the D is unclear. The V end was cut by 3 bases, the J end by 5 bases, with 6 bases between. The CDR3 runs 12 residues. Germline V gives CDR1 SGHTA, CDR2 FQGTGA. The CDR3 spells CASSLKGDTQYF. The CDR3 DNA follows: TGTGCCAGCAGCTTGAAGGGAGATACGCAGTATTTT.

Turning to this clonotype: This could be a read error, since a much larger clone is one nucleotide away. This chain links TRBV9 with TRBJ2-6; no reliable D call. There are 15 residues in the CDR3. Trimming left V 4 bases short and J 0 bases short, with 8 bases between. The germline CDR1 and CDR2 sequences are SGDLS and YYNGEE. For the CDR3, the DNA is TGTGCCAGCAGCCCAGACGTCTCTGGGGCCAACGTCCTGACTTTC. Amino acid sequence: CASSPDVSGANVLTF. The variable domain in full, with the rest retrieved from reference TRBV9 and TRBJ2-6, is DSGVTQTPKHLITATGQRVTLRCSPRSGDLSVYWYQQSLDQGLQFLIQYYNGEERAKGNILERFSAQQFPDLHSELNLSSLELGDSALYFCASSPDVSGANVLTFGAGSRLTVL.

This clonotype was detected a few times. The V and J genes are TRBV20-1 and TRBJ2-3, with 8 nucleotides matching TRBD2. The CDR3 length is 15 residues. V lost 0 bases and J lost 6; bases outside the gene matches: 8. From germline, CDR1 is DFQATT and CDR2 SNEGSKA (reference sequence). CDR3 nucleotide sequence: TGCAGTGCTAGAGATGTGGGGACTAGGTGGGATACGCAGTATTTT. It encodes CSARDVGTRWDTQYF.

The genes are TRBV12-3 or TRBV12-4 and TRBJ2-1; 10 bases align to TRBD2. V lost 6 bases, J lost 7 bases, and 9 bases stayed unmatched. The CDR3 is 15 residues long. CDR3 coding DNA: TGTGCCAGCAGATCTAGCGGGAGTGGGGGGAATGAGCAGTTCTTC. Translating gives CASRSSGSGGNEQFF.

The CDR3 sequence is CATSSLGVFYDGQFF. The CDR3 coding sequence is TGTGCCACCAGCAGCCTAGGAGTGTTTTACGATGGGCAGTTCTTC. This chain links TRBV15 with TRBJ2-1; D is uncertain. This CDR3 is built from 15 residues. V dropped 3 bases and J dropped 12 bases, with 21 bases sitting between them. Germline CDR1 LNHNV, CDR2 YYDKDF (reference sequence). Filled out from reference TRBV15 and TRBJ2-1, the complete variable domain reads DAMVIQNPRYQVTQFGKPVTLSCSQTLNHNVMYWYQQKSSQAPKLLFHYYDKDFNNEADTPDNFQSRRPNTSFCFLDIRSPGLGDTAMYLCATSSLGVFYDGQFFGPGTRLTVL.

This clonotype was counted ten times or more. The chain uses TRBV29-1 and TRBJ2-5; no definite D call. CDR3 size: 12 residues. Germline-derived CDR1 and CDR2 are SQVTM and ANQGSEA. V was pared by 7 bases and J by 0 bases, with 9 bases between. The CDR3 DNA is TGCAGCGCCGCTTTGTACCAAGAGACCCAGTACTTC. Translated: CSAALYQETQYF.

The chain employs TRBV20-1 and TRBJ2-5, with D possibly being TRBD2 (5 bases). The V gene lost 4 bases and the J gene lost 5 bases, with 11 bases spanning the gap. The CDR3 runs 12 residues. Germline loops: CDR1 DFQATT, CDR2 SNEGSKA (reference sequence). The CDR3 loop is CSAKASMETQYF. The CDR3 region has the DNA TGCAGTGCTAAGGCTAGCATGGAGACCCAGTACTTC.

Many counts were recorded for this clonotype. The V call is TRBV29-1, the J call TRBJ2-1; 9 bases fit TRBD1. Trimming removed 3 bases from V and 0 bases from J; junction bases left unmatched: 9. The CDR3 is 17 amino acids. From germline, CDR1 is SQVTM and CDR2 ANQGSEA. The CDR3 coding sequence is TGCAGCGTTGACCGACCGGGACAGGGAGGCTCCTACAATGAGCAGTTCTTC. Translated, it gives CSVDRPGQGGSYNEQFF.

The V gene is TRBV2, the J gene TRBJ2-1, with 7 bases aligning to TRBD2. CDR1 is SNHLY and CDR2 is FYNNEI in the germline V gene. V was clipped by 3 bases and J by 2 bases; unmatched bases: 7. The CDR3 is made up of 16 amino acids. The CDR3 nucleotides read TGTGCCAGCAGTGAGATGGGGGGGACTACCTACAATGAGCAGTTCTTC. Translation gives CASSEMGGTTYNEQFF.